The 15 T cell receptor beta chains below were found in one sample sequenced in a study of cytomegalovirus exposure and HLA in healthy donors (TCRdb year 2017). The library was built by means of the immunoSEQ multiplex PCR assay. For the multiplex PCR, a mixture combining 60 forward primers for TCR Vbeta segments and 13 reverse primers for TCR Jbeta segments was used. TCRdb's version of the immuneACCESS table is confined to in-frame rearrangements and falls short of the full clone set. An unresolved V gene accounts for under half of the shortfall where checked; the remainder is of unknown origin. This sample's listing comprises 56,000 or so clones. The ten largest clones take up approximately 2.2% of the sample. Sequenced input: PBMCs. The origin of the receptors is a female donor in good health and CMV-seronegative.

The rearrangement uses TRBV27 and TRBJ1-5; D is unclear. The CDR3 is 13 amino acids. V was clipped by 5 bases and J by 4 bases, with 9 bases between them. Germline V gene sequence: CDR1 MNHEY, CDR2 SMNVEV (reference sequence). The CDR3 spells CASSPTTNQPQHF. CDR3 DNA: TGTGCCAGCAGTCCCACCACAAATCAGCCCCAGCATTTT.

The V call is TRBV5-1, the J call TRBJ1-1; 10 nucleotides agree with TRBD1. Germline loops: CDR1 SGHRS, CDR2 YFSETQ. With V trimmed by 3 bases and J by 3 bases, 2 bases remained unmatched. The CDR3 runs 14 residues. In DNA form, the CDR3 reads TGCGCCAGCAGCTGGACAGGGGGAGACACTGAAGCTTTCTTT. The encoded protein is CASSWTGGDTEAFF.

This rearrangement joins TRBV2 to TRBJ1-5; 10 bases are a match to TRBD1. Per germline, CDR1 SNHLY and CDR2 FYNNEI. There are 15 residues in the CDR3. J lost 9 bases, V lost 4 bases, and 9 bases had no gene match. The CDR3 is CASSASRTGGRPQHF. The CDR3 DNA follows: TGTGCCAGCAGTGCGAGCAGGACAGGGGGACGGCCCCAGCATTTT.

The chain uses TRBV18 and TRBJ1-1, with D maybe TRBD1 (5 bases). The CDR3 length is 15 residues. Per the germline V gene, CDR1 is KGHSH and CDR2 is LQKENI. Trimming shortened V by 5 bases and J by 3 bases, and 16 bases separated the two germline ends. The CDR3 loop reads CASSNQGTGDTEAFF. The DNA for the CDR3 is TGTGCCAGCTCAAACCAGGGAACTGGGGACACTGAAGCTTTCTTT.

This rearrangement joins TRBV7-8 to TRBJ2-2; 7 bases line up with TRBD2. In germline, CDR1 is SGHVS, CDR2 FQNEAQ. Trimming cost V 5 bases and J 4 bases; bases outside gene matches: 10. The CDR3 has 16 amino acids. CDR3 bases: TGTGCCAGCAGCCCCGAGGGACTACTATCCACCGGGGAGCTGTTTTTT. Translated, it gives CASSPEGLLSTGELFF.

The chain uses TRBV29-1 and TRBJ1-3, with a possible D match to TRBD1 (5 bases). Germline assignment: CDR1 SQVTM and CDR2 ANQGSEA. V lost 6 bases to trimming and J lost 0 bases, with 21 bases between them. The CDR3 is made up of 17 amino acids. Written as DNA, the CDR3 is TGCAGCGTCGCCCTATCTTGGGACTCATTCTCTGGAAACACCATATATTTT. Amino acid sequence: CSVALSWDSFSGNTIYF.

On this clone: In the same sample, other DNA sequences code for this CDR3. The chain joins TRBV4-1 to TRBJ2-1; D remains ambiguous. The germline V gene has CDR1 MGHRA and CDR2 YSYEKL. V was cut by 0 bases and J by 0 bases, with 6 bases left in between. The CDR3 consists of 15 residues. DNA for the CDR3: TGCGCCAGCAGCCAAGAACTCGTCTCCTACAATGAGCAGTTCTTC. Protein: CASSQELVSYNEQFF.

This chain links TRBV6-1 with TRBJ1-2; D ambiguous. Germline assignment: CDR1 MNHNS and CDR2 SASEGT. V gave up 6 bases and J gave up 2 bases, with 10 bases separating them. The CDR3 sequence is 13 residues long. The DNA of the CDR3 is TGTGCCAGCAGCCTGGAGGTAAACTATGGCTACACCTTC. Its protein product is CASSLEVNYGYTF.

V is TRBV27 and J is TRBJ1-2; D might be TRBD1 (5 bases). The CDR3 has 14 amino acids. Trimming removed 0 bases from V and 5 bases from J, with 10 bases in between. The germline gives CDR1 MNHEY, CDR2 SMNVEV (reference sequence). The CDR3: CASSLSGGTYGYTF. The DNA of the CDR3 is TGTGCCAGCAGTTTATCGGGGGGTACATATGGCTACACCTTC.

The V and J genes are TRBV7-9 and TRBJ2-7, with TRBD1 as a possible D gene (6 bases). V was trimmed by 5 bases and J by 2 bases, leaving 13 bases between them. The CDR3 covers 14 residues. Germline V CDR1 and CDR2: SEHNR, FQNEAQ (reference sequence). The CDR3 spells CASSVTGLAYEQYF. DNA of the CDR3: TGTGCCAGCAGCGTTACAGGGCTCGCCTACGAGCAGTACTTC.

The gene calls are TRBV10-2 and TRBJ2-7, with D possibly TRBD2 on 6 matching bases. The CDR3 is 19 amino acids. Deletions cut 3 bases from V and 2 bases from J, with 26 bases between. From germline, CDR1 is WSHSY and CDR2 SAAADI. This chain's CDR3 is CASSDNAFGRWTVPYEQYF. Here the CDR3 DNA reads TGCGCCAGCAGTGATAATGCGTTTGGGAGGTGGACTGTTCCCTACGAGCAGTACTTC.

The chain carries TRBV30 and TRBJ1-2, with TRBD1 as a possible D gene (6 bases). Germline assignment: CDR1 GTSNPN and CDR2 SVGIG (reference sequence). The length of the CDR3 is 12 residues. V was clipped by 5 bases and J by 4 bases, with 11 bases between them. CDR3 DNA sequence: TGTGCCTGGGTCGGACAGTTCTATGGCTACACCTTC. Encoded protein: CAWVGQFYGYTF.

The V and J genes are TRBV10-3 and TRBJ2-7, with TRBD2 as a possible D gene (6 bases). Trimming removed 3 bases at V and 5 bases at J, with 14 bases between. Germline V gene sequence: CDR1 ENHRY, CDR2 SYGVKD. This CDR3 is 14 amino acids long. The CDR3 region has the DNA TGTGCCATCAGTGATGGGCGGGATTCAGACGAGCAGTACTTC. Translation: CAISDGRDSDEQYF.

The chain employs TRBV30 and TRBJ2-3; D gene ambiguous. The CDR3 contains 13 residues. The V gene's germline CDR1 is GTSNPN and CDR2 SVGIG (reference sequence). V lost 0 bases, J lost 1 base, and 5 bases lay in between. The CDR3 spells CAWSVGGTDTQYF. CDR3 nucleotides: TGTGCCTGGAGTGTAGGAGGCACAGATACGCAGTATTTT.

J is TRBJ1-1 and V is TRBV6-5; perhaps TRBD1 as D (5 bases). Trimming stripped 8 bases from V and 7 bases from J, with 14 bases between. CDR1 is MNHEY and CDR2 is SVGAGI in the germline V gene. This CDR3 has 12 amino acids. The CDR3 sequence is CASRGLDGEAFF. CDR3 nucleotides: TGTGCCAGCCGGGGACTGGACGGTGAAGCTTTCTTT.